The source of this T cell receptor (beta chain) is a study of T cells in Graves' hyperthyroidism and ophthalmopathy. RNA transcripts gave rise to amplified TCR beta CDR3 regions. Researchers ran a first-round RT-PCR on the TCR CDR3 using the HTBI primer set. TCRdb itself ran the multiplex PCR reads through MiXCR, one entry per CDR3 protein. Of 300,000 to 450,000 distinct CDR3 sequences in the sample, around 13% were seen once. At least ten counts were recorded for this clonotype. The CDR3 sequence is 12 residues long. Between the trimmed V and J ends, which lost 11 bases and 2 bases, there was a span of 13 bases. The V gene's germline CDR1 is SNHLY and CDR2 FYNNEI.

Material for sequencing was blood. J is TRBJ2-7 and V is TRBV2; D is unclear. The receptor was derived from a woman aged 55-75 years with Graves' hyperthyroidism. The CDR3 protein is CAGRTETYEQYF. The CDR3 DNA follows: TGTGCCGGCCGGACGGAGACCTACGAGCAGTACTTC.